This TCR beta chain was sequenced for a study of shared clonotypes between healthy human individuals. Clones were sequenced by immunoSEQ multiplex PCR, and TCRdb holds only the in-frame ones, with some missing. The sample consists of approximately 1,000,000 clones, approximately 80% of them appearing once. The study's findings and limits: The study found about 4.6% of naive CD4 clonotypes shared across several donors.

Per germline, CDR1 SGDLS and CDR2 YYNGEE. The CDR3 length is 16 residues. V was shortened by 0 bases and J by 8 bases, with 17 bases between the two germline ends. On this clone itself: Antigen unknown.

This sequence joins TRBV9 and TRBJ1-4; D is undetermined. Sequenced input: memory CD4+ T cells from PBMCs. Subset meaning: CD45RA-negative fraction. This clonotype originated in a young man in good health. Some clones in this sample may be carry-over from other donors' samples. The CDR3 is CASSVAPTPAGEKLFF. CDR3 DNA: TGTGCCAGCAGCGTAGCCCCAACTCCGGCTGGAGAAAAACTGTTTTTT.